This T cell receptor beta chain was documented in a study of T cell clones after liver transplantation. Turning to this clone: Its antigen is unidentified.

TCRdb's copy holds only in-frame clones and misses some; the assay was immunoSEQ multiplex PCR. In the table there are tens of thousands of clones, nearly 85% of which are singletons. This CDR3 is 16 amino acids long. Looked up from germline, CDR1 is MDHEN and CDR2 is SYDVKM. Whole-study findings and limits: Graft donor-reactive T cells possibly entered the graft instead of undergoing deletion.

The chain has TRBV28 and TRBJ2-5, with no clear D. The J call may be in error: the DNA end matches TRBJ2-7 better. The receptor's source is a human patient who received a liver transplant. Some T cells here may be from the graft donor. This sample comprised CD4+ T cells from blood, obtained approximately 3.5 years after liver transplant. As DNA, the CDR3 is TGTGCCAGCAGCGGCCGCCGGGTCTCCCTCTCCTACGAGCAGTACTTC. Its translation: CASSGRRVSLSYEQYF.